This TCR beta chain was captured in a study of blood T cell repertoires in COVID-19. Study-wide context: Acute and convalescent COVID-19 specimens originated in the United States, Italy and Spain.

Participant age was roughly 18 to 95 years, and participants resided in around 24 US areas. Participants' own reports of clinical history determined their cohort assignment. Authors' processing steps: Estimation of nucleated cell counts was performed using reference gene primer amplification. Generated by immunoSEQ multiplex PCR, the TCRdb table keeps only in-frame clones and is missing some. The V and J calls and clone size are taken from that table; D and trimming were inferred from the DNA. Of roughly 140,000 clones in the sample, roughly four fifths were seen once. Trimming removed 1 base at V and 3 bases at J, with 12 bases between. The CDR3 contains 15 residues. Germline CDR1 reads LGHDT; CDR2 reads YNNKEL (reference sequence).

The sequenced material came from PBMCs or T cells enriched from blood (not recorded which). The chain recombines TRBV3-1 (or the pseudogene TRBV3-2) with TRBJ1-1; D call uncertain. The clonotype was recovered from a man in his forties or fifties who had recovered from COVID-19. CDR3 region: CASSQVITVDTEAFF. CDR3 nucleotide sequence: TGTGCCAGCAGCCAAGTGATCACAGTTGACACTGAAGCTTTCTTT.